The 25 T cell receptor beta chains listed next were all sequenced from one sample in a study of cytomegalovirus exposure and HLA in healthy donors. Primers for the PCR totalled 60 Vbeta and 13 Jbeta. Assay: immunoSEQ multiplex PCR; the TCRdb copy retains only in-frame clones and omits some. Among 250,000 or so clones listed, about 90% were seen once. The sequencing sample was made of PBMCs. The receptor source for this set is a girl aged 2-10 years in good health and CMV-seronegative.

V is TRBV5-1 and J is TRBJ2-3; 7 bases match TRBD2. The CDR3 contains 14 residues. V lost 3 bases, J lost 3 bases, and 4 bases stayed unmatched. CDR1 and CDR2 (germline): SGHRS, YFSETQ. The DNA for the CDR3 is TGCGCCAGCAGCTCTGTCGGGGGGACAGATACGCAGTATTTT. This codes for CASSSVGGTDTQYF.

V is TRBV5-6 and J is TRBJ1-1; D unresolved. Trimming left V 1 base short and J 2 bases short, with 9 bases between. The CDR3 contains 14 residues. CDR1 is SGHDT and CDR2 is YYEEEE in the germline V gene. The CDR3 region has the DNA TGTGCCAGCAGCTTGATGCGGATAAACACTGAAGCTTTCTTT. It specifies CASSLMRINTEAFF. The full variable domain, its missing parts supplied by reference TRBV5-6 and TRBJ1-1, is DAGVTQSPTHLIKTRGQQVTLRCSPKSGHDTVSWYQQALGQGPQFIFQYYEEEERQRGNFPDRFSGHQFPNYSSELNVNALLLGDSALYLCASSLMRINTEAFFGQGTRLTVV.

The gene calls are TRBV5-6 and TRBJ2-3, with 13 nucleotides matching TRBD2. Per germline, CDR1 SGHDT and CDR2 YYEEEE. Losses at the gene ends were 3 bases for V and 2 bases for J; bases not matched to a gene: 3. The CDR3 runs to 16 residues. The chain's CDR3 is CASSYGTSGTTDTQYF. The CDR3 DNA reads as TGTGCCAGCAGCTACGGGACTAGCGGGACCACAGATACGCAGTATTTT.

This clone was seen only a few times. The rearrangement uses TRBV29-1 and TRBJ2-3, with D tentatively TRBD2 (5 bases). Germline CDR1 and CDR2: SQVTM and ANQGSEA. The V and J ends lost 0 bases and 4 bases respectively, with 17 bases between them. The CDR3 length is 16 residues. The CDR3 reads CSVEDRAVKTPDTQYF. The CDR3 DNA is TGCAGCGTTGAAGACCGAGCGGTTAAGACCCCAGATACGCAGTATTTT.

The genes are TRBV4-2 and TRBJ2-3, with D tentatively TRBD2 (7 bases). There are 18 residues in the CDR3. Trimming took off 0 bases at V and 5 bases at J, with 21 bases between the two ends. Germline loops: CDR1 LGHNA, CDR2 YNFKEQ. The CDR3 nucleotides are TGTGCCAGCAGCCAAGAAGGCCGAGGGGGGGGCAGTGTAGATACGCAGTATTTT. This translates into CASSQEGRGGGSVDTQYF.

The V call is TRBV29-1, the J call TRBJ1-1; no definite D call. V was trimmed by 5 bases and J by 6 bases, leaving 7 bases between them. This CDR3 contains 10 residues. The germline V gene encodes CDR1 SQVTM and CDR2 ANQGSEA. The CDR3 sequence is CSVLIPEAFF. The CDR3 DNA sequence: TGCAGCGTTCTTATCCCTGAAGCTTTCTTT.

V usage is TRBV6-6 and J usage is TRBJ1-2, with D tentatively TRBD1 (5 bases). CDR3 length: 13 amino acids. Per the germline V gene, CDR1 is MNHNY and CDR2 is SVGAGI (reference sequence). V lost 0 bases to trimming and J lost 8 bases, with 10 bases between them. The DNA of the CDR3 is TGTGCCAGCAGTTACTCGGCGGGACGGGGCTACACCTTC. Protein: CASSYSAGRGYTF.

In the case of this clone: Relative to the germline gene, one junction end is altered; a read error may explain this. This chain links TRBV7-7 with TRBJ2-5, with 7 bases identical to TRBD1. The CDR3 covers 19 residues. Germline V gene data show CDR1 as SSHAT and CDR2 as FNYEAQ (reference sequence). The chain's CDR3 is CASSPSVGQRAHLGETQYF. The CDR3 coding sequence is TGTGCTAGCAGCCCTTCCGTGGGACAGAGAGCCCACTTAGGGGAGACCCAGTACTTC.

V is TRBV19 and J is TRBJ2-1; TRBD2 matches 8 bases. Germline V lookup: CDR1 LNHDA, CDR2 SQIVND (reference sequence). CDR3 size: 17 residues. Trimming at V came to 3 bases and at J to 0 bases, leaving 7 bases not matched to a gene. CDR3 loop: CASSMSWSGSSYNEQFF. The CDR3 nucleotides read TGTGCCAGTAGTATGAGTTGGAGCGGGAGCTCCTACAATGAGCAGTTCTTC. Full variable domain (outside the CDR3, taken from reference TRBV19 and TRBJ2-1): DGGITQSPKYLFRKEGQNVTLSCEQNLNHDAMYWYRQDPGQGLRLIYYSQIVNDFQKGDIAEGYSVSREKKESFPLTVTSAQKNPTAFYLCASSMSWSGSSYNEQFFGPGTRLTVL.

With regard to this clone: The junction differs from germline at one of its ends, possibly a read error. This rearrangement joins TRBV28 to TRBJ1-4; 7 bases match TRBD1. The CDR3 spans 11 residues. The germline V gene has CDR1 MDHEN and CDR2 SYDVKM. The CDR3 DNA is TGTGCCAGCAGTCGAGGACAGGCTTATAGTTTT. Protein: CASSRGQAYSF.

CDR3 coding DNA: TGTGCCTGGGGGGTAGCGGGGGGGCCCGGTGAGCAGTTCTTC. This translates into CAWGVAGGPGEQFF. This chain links TRBV30 with TRBJ2-1, with TRBD2 matching over 11 bases. CDR1 GTSNPN and CDR2 SVGIG come from the germline V gene (reference sequence). V lost 5 bases, J lost 9 bases, and 9 bases stayed unmatched. The CDR3 is 14 residues long.

The chain is built from TRBV5-6 and TRBJ2-7; 9 bases fit TRBD1. The CDR3 has 16 amino acids. Germline V gene data show CDR1 as SGHDT and CDR2 as YYEEEE. Losses at the gene ends were 0 bases for V and 3 bases for J; bases not matched to a gene: 7. The CDR3 DNA reads TGTGCCAGCAGCTTGGAGCCACCGGGACAGGGCTACGAGCAGTACTTC. It encodes CASSLEPPGQGYEQYF.

This rearrangement joins TRBV19 to TRBJ1-5; no reliable D call. This CDR3 is built from 14 residues. Germline V gene data show CDR1 as LNHDA and CDR2 as SQIVND (reference sequence). Trimming pared 2 bases from V and 6 bases from J, leaving 11 bases between. CDR3 protein: CASSITGEGQPQHF. The CDR3 DNA is TGTGCCAGTAGTATAACTGGGGAGGGTCAGCCCCAGCATTTT. Full variable domain (remainder filled in from reference TRBV19 and TRBJ1-5): DGGITQSPKYLFRKEGQNVTLSCEQNLNHDAMYWYRQDPGQGLRLIYYSQIVNDFQKGDIAEGYSVSREKKESFPLTVTSAQKNPTAFYLCASSITGEGQPQHFGDGTRLSIL.

A single count supports this clone. The chain has TRBV7-8 and TRBJ1-2; D gene unclear. CDR3 length: 13 residues. Trimming removed 5 bases from V and 4 bases from J, with 11 bases in between. Germline-derived CDR1 and CDR2 are SGHVS and FQNEAQ. The CDR3 is CASSPELTYGYTF. CDR3 nucleotide sequence: TGTGCCAGCAGCCCTGAACTTACCTATGGCTACACCTTC.

The chain has TRBV7-8 and TRBJ1-2, with TRBD1 matching over 7 bases. Germline CDR1 SGHVS, CDR2 FQNEAQ. The CDR3 spans 15 residues. J gave up 6 bases and V 5 bases, and 12 bases lay outside the gene matches. CDR3 in amino acids: CASSARDSTVDGYTF. The CDR3 nucleotides are TGTGCCAGCAGCGCCCGGGACAGCACGGTAGATGGCTACACCTTC.

The chain couples TRBV5-6 to TRBJ2-1; 8 nucleotides match TRBD1. CDR3 size: 12 residues. Germline lookup yields CDR1 SGHDT and CDR2 YYEEEE. V shed 7 bases and J 10 bases; nucleotides not matched to a gene: 7. CDR3 region: CASGTGSGEQFF. The CDR3, as DNA: TGTGCCAGCGGGACAGGATCGGGGGAGCAGTTCTTC.

V and J are TRBV5-4 and TRBJ1-4, with D possibly matching TRBD1 (6 bases). Between the trimmed V and J ends, which lost 4 bases and 0 bases, there was a span of 10 bases. From germline, CDR1 is SGHNT and CDR2 YYREEE (reference sequence). CDR3 length: 15 residues. Here the CDR3 DNA reads TGTGCCAGCAGCCTATGGACAGCAACTAATGAAAAACTGTTTTTT. This codes for CASSLWTATNEKLFF.

This rearrangement joins TRBV4-1 to TRBJ1-5; a weak D match, TRBD1 (6 bases). The germline gives CDR1 MGHRA, CDR2 YSYEKL. The CDR3 loop spans 18 amino acids. V lost 1 base, J lost 5 bases, and 21 bases lay in between. The DNA of the CDR3 is TGCGCCAGCAGCCAAGTAACCCTGGGTACAGGGAGTTATCAGCCCCAGCATTTT. Translated, it gives CASSQVTLGTGSYQPQHF.

The V and J genes are TRBV19 and TRBJ2-3; D gene uncertain. CDR3 length: 12 amino acids. The germline CDR1 and CDR2 sequences are LNHDA and SQIVND (reference sequence). V was pared by 4 bases and J by 12 bases, with 14 bases between. CDR3: CASSNQRALQYF. CDR3 sequence (DNA): TGTGCCAGTAGTAACCAGCGAGCCTTACAGTATTTT. The full variable domain, rest sourced from reference TRBV19 and TRBJ2-3, is DGGITQSPKYLFRKEGQNVTLSCEQNLNHDAMYWYRQDPGQGLRLIYYSQIVNDFQKGDIAEGYSVSREKKESFPLTVTSAQKNPTAFYLCASSNQRALQYFGPGTRLTVL.

This clone was seen a single time. V usage is TRBV10-1 and J usage is TRBJ2-7, with 9 bases matching TRBD1. CDR3 size: 14 residues. Germline V gene sequence: CDR1 WNHNN, CDR2 SYGVQD (reference sequence). V dropped 4 bases and J dropped 3; count of bases not matched to a gene: 4. For the CDR3, the DNA is TGCGCCAGCAGTGCCCGGGACAGGGACTACGAGCAGTACTTC. Residues: CASSARDRDYEQYF.

This clone has a single count. The genes are TRBV27 and TRBJ2-7; 9 bases are shared with TRBD1. The CDR3 runs to 14 residues. Germline V lookup: CDR1 MNHEY, CDR2 SMNVEV (reference sequence). The junction had 5 bases not matched to a gene; V was cut back by 8 bases and J by 0 bases. CDR3 DNA sequence: TGTGCCAGCGGAAGGACAGGGGTCTCCTACGAGCAGTACTTC. This gives the protein CASGRTGVSYEQYF.

CDR3 sequence: CASRGEGIRGQGAGNTIYF. In DNA form, the CDR3 reads TGTGCCAGCAGAGGGGAGGGGATCCGGGGACAGGGGGCTGGAAACACCATATATTTT. The rearrangement uses TRBV13 and TRBJ1-3; 11 bases are shared with TRBD1. The length of the CDR3 is 19 residues. Per the germline V gene, CDR1 is PRHDT and CDR2 is FYEKMQ (reference sequence). V was pared by 6 bases and J by 2 bases, with 15 bases of the junction left unmatched.

This clone showed up just a few times. The CDR3 DNA is TGTGCCAGCAGGCCTCCTCAGGGCTCCATTTATGGCTACACCTTC. Protein product: CASRPPQGSIYGYTF. The V call is TRBV6-5, the J call TRBJ1-2; D is perhaps TRBD1 (5 bases). Germline assignment: CDR1 MNHEY and CDR2 SVGAGI. The CDR3 loop spans 15 amino acids. Trimming took 6 bases from V and 5 from J, leaving 19 bases between them.

The V and J genes are TRBV2 and TRBJ2-3; 10 nucleotides match TRBD2. V lost 2 bases, J lost 2 bases, and 4 bases stayed unmatched. Germline CDR1 reads SNHLY; CDR2 reads FYNNEI. CDR3 length: 16 residues. CDR3 bases: TGTGCCAGCAGTGAATGGACTAGCGGCCCCACAGATACGCAGTATTTT. Protein sequence: CASSEWTSGPTDTQYF.

This chain links TRBV4-1 with TRBJ1-1, with 7 bases fitting TRBD1. The V gene's germline CDR1 is MGHRA and CDR2 YSYEKL. V was pared by 3 bases and J by 4 bases, with 5 bases of the junction left unmatched. The CDR3 is 14 amino acids. The CDR3 DNA follows: TGCGCCAGCAGCCAGAGACAGGGAGGCACTGAAGCTTTCTTT. It specifies CASSQRQGGTEAFF.